Each of the 30 T cell receptor beta chains below was sequenced from the same sample in a study of cytomegalovirus exposure and HLA in healthy donors. The data were produced by immunoSEQ multiplex PCR, yet TCRdb's version contains in-frame clones alone and is incomplete. There are roughly 200,000 clones in the sample; around 81% occur only once, and about 3% lies in the top ten. Material for sequencing was PBMCs. The source of these receptors is a woman between 18 and 30 years old in good health and CMV-seropositive.

The J gene is TRBJ1-2, the V gene TRBV5-1; D is unresolved. The germline V and J ends were trimmed by 2 bases and 5 bases, with 10 bases remaining between them. The length of the CDR3 is 13 residues. Per the germline V gene, CDR1 is SGHRS and CDR2 is YFSETQ. The DNA for the CDR3 is TGCGCCAGCAGCTTCCAGGCTGAATATGGCTACACCTTC. Translation: CASSFQAEYGYTF.

This chain joins TRBV19 and TRBJ2-3, with TRBD2 matching 9 bases. The CDR3 loop spans 16 amino acids. The J segment lost 0 bases and the V segment lost 4 bases, leaving 5 bases of the junction unmatched. Germline loops: CDR1 LNHDA, CDR2 SQIVND (reference sequence). CDR3 coding DNA: TGTGCCAGTAGTACAGGTAGCGGGGGCAGCACAGATACGCAGTATTTT. It encodes CASSTGSGGSTDTQYF.

The rearrangement links TRBV6-5 to TRBJ2-3; D perhaps matches TRBD1 (5 bases). The germline V gene has CDR1 MNHEY and CDR2 SVGAGI. The CDR3 spans 14 residues. The V and J ends lost 5 bases and 6 bases respectively, with 15 bases between them. The CDR3 DNA follows: TGTGCCAGCAGTCCGTGGGGCCCCGCGGATACGCAGTATTTT. Encoded protein: CASSPWGPADTQYF.

The chain combines TRBV10-1 with TRBJ2-4; TRBD2 agrees at 10 bases. The CDR3 has 21 amino acids. Germline-derived CDR1 and CDR2 are WNHNN and SYGVQD (reference sequence). J was trimmed by 1 base and V by 6 bases; bases with no gene match: 21. The CDR3 protein is CASRSGLADSDENPAKNIQYF. As DNA, the CDR3 is TGCGCCAGCAGGAGCGGACTAGCGGATTCCGACGAAAACCCGGCCAAAAACATTCAGTACTTC.

This chain connects TRBV9 to TRBJ2-1; 13 bases match TRBD2. The CDR3 has 14 amino acids. The germline gives CDR1 SGDLS, CDR2 YYNGEE. The V segment lost 4 bases and the J segment 12 bases; nucleotides outside the gene matches: 7. This chain's CDR3 is CASSSTSGGDGQFF. The CDR3 coding sequence is TGTGCCAGCAGCTCCACTAGCGGGGGGGACGGGCAGTTCTTC.

CDR3 DNA: TGTGCCAGCAGTTCCGGGACAGAATATGGCTACACCTTC. As protein: CASSSGTEYGYTF. The chain combines TRBV27 with TRBJ1-2, with 7 bases that match TRBD1. Trimming removed 4 bases from V and 5 bases from J; junction bases left unmatched: 4. The CDR3 totals 13 residues. The germline V gene has CDR1 MNHEY and CDR2 SMNVEV (reference sequence).

This chain connects TRBV4-2 to TRBJ1-4, with 9 bases lining up with TRBD1. The CDR3 has 16 amino acids. Unmatched junction bases numbered 7, after V lost 0 bases and J lost 8 bases. Germline V gives CDR1 LGHNA, CDR2 YNFKEQ. The CDR3 region has the DNA TGTGCCAGCAGCCAAGATTACAGGGGGCTGCGGGAAAAACTGTTTTTT. This translates into CASSQDYRGLREKLFF.

The chain recombines TRBV6-4 with TRBJ1-1, with TRBD1 matching 8 bases. The length of the CDR3 is 14 residues. CDR1 and CDR2 (germline): MRHNA, SNTAGT. Trimming removed 6 bases from V and 7 bases from J; junction bases left unmatched: 10. CDR3 coding DNA: TGTGCCAGCAGACGACAGGGGAACGAGGGTGAAGCTTTCTTT. It is translated as CASRRQGNEGEAFF.

The chain employs TRBV18 and TRBJ1-4; 8 bases line up with TRBD1. From germline, CDR1 is KGHSH and CDR2 LQKENI. V dropped 1 base and J dropped 0; count of bases not matched to a gene: 7. The CDR3 sequence is 18 residues long. The DNA for the CDR3 is TGTGCCAGCTCACCACGGGGCACAGGGGGTTCAACTAATGAAAAACTGTTTTTT. Translating gives CASSPRGTGGSTNEKLFF. Full variable domain (missing parts from reference TRBV18 and TRBJ1-4): NAGVMQNPRHLVRRRGQEARLRCSPMKGHSHVYWYRQLPEEGLKFMVYLQKENIIDESGMPKERFSAEFPKEGPSILRIQQVVRGDSAAYFCASSPRGTGGSTNEKLFFGSGTQLSVL.

This clone came up once. The chain combines TRBV9 with TRBJ2-1, with TRBD2 as a possible D gene (6 bases). The germline gives CDR1 SGDLS, CDR2 YYNGEE. Trimming pared 0 bases from V and 12 bases from J, leaving 19 bases between. The CDR3 is 15 residues long. The DNA of the CDR3 is TGTGCCAGCAGCGTAGACGGCGGGGCGGGCCGGGTGCAGTTCTTC. It translates to CASSVDGGAGRVQFF. The full variable domain, with the rest looked up from reference TRBV9 and TRBJ2-1, is DSGVTQTPKHLITATGQRVTLRCSPRSGDLSVYWYQQSLDQGLQFLIQYYNGEERAKGNILERFSAQQFPDLHSELNLSSLELGDSALYFCASSVDGGAGRVQFFGPGTRLTVL.

The chain uses TRBV19 and TRBJ2-1; D is perhaps TRBD2 (6 bases). V shed 3 bases and J shed 9 bases, with 12 bases lying between them. The CDR3 has 13 amino acids. CDR1 and CDR2 from the germline V gene are LNHDA and SQIVND (reference sequence). In DNA, the CDR3 is TGTGCCAGTAGTATCGGTGTCGGGGGTGAGCAGTTCTTC. Its translation: CASSIGVGGEQFF.

This clone was seen more than once but under ten times. The V gene is TRBV11-1, the J gene TRBJ2-3, with 11 bases fitting TRBD2. This CDR3 has 16 residues. Germline trimming cut 5 bases from V and 2 bases from J; bases unmatched to any gene: 6. CDR1 and CDR2 (germline): SGHAT, FQDESV (reference sequence). The CDR3 here is CASSRRLAGNTDTQYF. CDR3 nucleotides: TGTGCCAGCAGCCGGAGACTAGCGGGGAACACAGATACGCAGTATTTT.

This rearrangement joins TRBV9 to TRBJ1-1; tentatively, D is TRBD1 (5 bases). This CDR3 comprises 14 residues. V shed 6 bases and J shed 0 bases, with 12 bases lying between them. CDR1 and CDR2 (germline): SGDLS, YYNGEE. As DNA, the CDR3 is TGTGCCAGCACCCGGGGGACCATGAACACTGAAGCTTTCTTT. Amino acids: CASTRGTMNTEAFF.

The chain links TRBV27 to TRBJ1-5; 8 nucleotides align to TRBD1. The ends lost 5 bases at V and 6 bases at J; junction bases unmatched: 6. This CDR3 spans 14 amino acids. Germline V gene lookup returns CDR1 MNHEY and CDR2 SMNVEV (reference sequence). The CDR3 DNA is TGTGCCAGCAGTACCAGACAGGGGAGTCAGCCCCAGCATTTT. This codes for CASSTRQGSQPQHF.

J is TRBJ2-7 and V is TRBV9; D not resolved. The length of the CDR3 is 16 residues. Looked up from germline, CDR1 is SGDLS and CDR2 is YYNGEE. V was clipped by 0 bases and J by 6 bases, with 19 bases between them. CDR3 DNA sequence: TGTGCCAGCAGCGTAGCCCCCCAGGAATTCGGATCCGAGCAGTACTTC. This gives the protein CASSVAPQEFGSEQYF. Looking up the rest from reference TRBV9 and TRBJ2-7 gives the full variable domain: DSGVTQTPKHLITATGQRVTLRCSPRSGDLSVYWYQQSLDQGLQFLIQYYNGEERAKGNILERFSAQQFPDLHSELNLSSLELGDSALYFCASSVAPQEFGSEQYFGPGTRLTVT.

This chain links TRBV5-6 with TRBJ2-3, with D perhaps TRBD2 (5 bases). CDR3 length: 13 amino acids. V was cut by 2 bases and J by 3 bases, with 7 bases left in between. Germline V lookup: CDR1 SGHDT, CDR2 YYEEEE. This CDR3 is CASSLEGTDTQYF. The CDR3 nucleotides are TGTGCCAGCAGCTTAGAGGGAACAGATACGCAGTATTTT.

Only a few counts were recorded for this clone. The V gene is TRBV29-1, the J gene TRBJ1-1, with TRBD1 matching over 8 bases. The CDR3 is 13 amino acids. CDR1 and CDR2 (germline): SQVTM, ANQGSEA. The J segment lost 0 bases and the V segment lost 7 bases, leaving 4 bases of the junction unmatched. CDR3 sequence reads: CSADREVNTEAFF. CDR3 sequence (DNA): TGCAGCGCGGACAGGGAGGTGAACACTGAAGCTTTCTTT.

This sequence joins TRBV4-1 and TRBJ1-5; the D gene is possibly TRBD1 (6 bases). The CDR3 runs 14 residues. CDR1 and CDR2 from the germline V gene are MGHRA and YSYEKL. V was trimmed by 1 base and J by 7 bases, leaving 11 bases between them. The CDR3 DNA sequence: TGCGCCAGCAGCCAAGCAGGGGCTATACAGCCCCAGCATTTT. This translates into CASSQAGAIQPQHF.

The chain combines TRBV6-5 with TRBJ2-3, with 9 bases matching TRBD2. CDR1 is MNHEY and CDR2 is SVGAGI in the germline V gene. V dropped 4 bases and J dropped 2; count of bases not matched to a gene: 4. This CDR3 region has 15 residues. DNA for the CDR3: TGTGCCAGCAGTTCTAGCGGGGATAACACAGATACGCAGTATTTT. It yields the protein CASSSSGDNTDTQYF.

V and J are TRBV7-3 and TRBJ2-2; 7 bases are shared with TRBD2. This CDR3 comprises 16 residues. The trim removed 2 bases at V and 3 bases at J, leaving 6 bases unmatched. Germline V lookup: CDR1 SGHTA, CDR2 FQGTGA. DNA of the CDR3: TGTGCCAGCAGCTTAGGCGGGGGACGGTACACCGGGGAGCTGTTTTTT. It yields the protein CASSLGGGRYTGELFF. The variable domain in full, with the rest retrieved from reference TRBV7-3 and TRBJ2-2, is GAGVSQTPSNKVTEKGKYVELRCDPISGHTALYWYRQSLGQGPEFLIYFQGTGAADDSGLPNDRFFAVRPEGSVSTLKIQRTERGDSAVYLCASSLGGGRYTGELFFGEGSRLTVL.

The chain links TRBV10-2 to TRBJ2-5; D possibly corresponds to TRBD1 (6 bases). This CDR3 spans 11 amino acids. With 8 bases removed from V and 5 bases from J, the gap between germline ends came to 9 bases. Looked up from germline, CDR1 is WSHSY and CDR2 is SAAADI. The CDR3 region is CASGTIETQYF. In DNA form, the CDR3 reads TGCGCCAGCGGGACAATTGAGACCCAGTACTTC.

The sample holds a few counts of this clone. The V gene is TRBV19, the J gene TRBJ2-7; 11 bases agree with TRBD2. The V gene end was trimmed by 5 bases and the J gene end by 7 bases; junction bases not matched to a gene: 10. Germline V gene sequence: CDR1 LNHDA, CDR2 SQIVND (reference sequence). The length of the CDR3 is 15 residues. CDR3 DNA: TGTGCCAGTAGTCAACTAGCGGGGGCACCGGGGGAGCAGTACTTC. It translates to CASSQLAGAPGEQYF.

The chain recombines TRBV5-1 with TRBJ1-2; a possible D gene is TRBD1 (6 bases). V lost 4 bases to trimming and J lost 2 bases, with 15 bases between them. The V gene's germline CDR1 is SGHRS and CDR2 YFSETQ. The CDR3 loop spans 15 amino acids. CDR3 amino acids: CASSPTGGLNYGYTF. CDR3 nucleotides: TGCGCCAGCAGCCCAACGGGGGGCCTGAACTATGGCTACACCTTC. The variable domain in full, completed from reference TRBV5-1 and TRBJ1-2, reads KAGVTQTPRYLIKTRGQQVTLSCSPISGHRSVSWYQQTPGQGLQFLFEYFSETQRNKGNFPGRFSGRQFSNSRSEMNVSTLELGDSALYLCASSPTGGLNYGYTFGSGTRLTVV.

The rearrangement joins TRBV5-4 to TRBJ2-7, with 9 bases identical to TRBD2. CDR1 SGHNT and CDR2 YYREEE come from the germline V gene (reference sequence). The CDR3 spans 15 residues. With 4 bases clipped from V and 2 bases from J, the junction kept 7 bases outside the gene matches. The CDR3 coding sequence is TGTGCCAGCAGCAACCCTAGCGGGGTCGCCTACGAGCAGTACTTC. Protein product: CASSNPSGVAYEQYF.

The V and J genes are TRBV5-1 and TRBJ2-5; TRBD2 is a possible D gene (6 bases). The germline V gene has CDR1 SGHRS and CDR2 YFSETQ. Trimming removed 0 bases at V and 3 bases at J, with 15 bases between. The length of the CDR3 is 16 residues. The CDR3 DNA is TGCGCCAGCAGCTTGGCCAATCGGGACTTTAAAGAGACCCAGTACTTC. Its translation is CASSLANRDFKETQYF.

The sample holds a few counts of this clone. V is TRBV27 and J is TRBJ1-2; no reliable D call. Germline V gene data show CDR1 as MNHEY and CDR2 as SMNVEV (reference sequence). CDR3 length: 12 amino acids. Trimming stripped 6 bases from V and 8 bases from J, with 13 bases between. This chain's CDR3 is CASSLPGDGYTF. The CDR3 DNA is TGTGCCAGCAGCCTCCCGGGAGACGGCTACACCTTC.

The sample holds one count of this clone. The chain joins TRBV11-1 to TRBJ2-1, with D possibly TRBD1 on 5 matching bases. V was shortened by 1 base and J by 6 bases, with 7 bases between the two germline ends. CDR3 length: 13 residues. Germline assignment: CDR1 SGHAT and CDR2 FQDESV (reference sequence). This CDR3 is CASSLVGLNEQFF. In DNA form, the CDR3 reads TGTGCCAGCAGCTTAGTGGGGCTCAATGAGCAGTTCTTC. The full variable domain, completed using reference TRBV11-1 and TRBJ2-1, is EAEVAQSPRYKITEKSQAVAFWCDPISGHATLYWYRQILGQGPELLVQFQDESVVDDSQLPKDRFSAERLKGVDSTLKIQPAELGDSAMYLCASSLVGLNEQFFGPGTRLTVL.

The chain is built from TRBV30 and TRBJ1-2, with D unresolved. CDR3 length: 10 residues. Germline V gives CDR1 GTSNPN, CDR2 SVGIG (reference sequence). The V gene lost 0 bases and the J gene lost 12 bases, with 8 bases spanning the gap. The CDR3 DNA reads TGTGCCTGGAGTGTGGAGTGTAACACCTTC. The encoded protein is CAWSVECNTF.

V gene TRBV4-1 combines with J gene TRBJ1-3; 7 bases map to TRBD1. The CDR3 runs 19 residues. The V gene's germline CDR1 is MGHRA and CDR2 YSYEKL. Trimming cost V 4 bases and J 0 bases; bases outside gene matches: 15. CDR3 nucleotide sequence: TGCGCCAGCAGCCCCTGGGGTTCGCAGGGACAGATCTCTGGAAACACCATATATTTT. Its translation: CASSPWGSQGQISGNTIYF.

The V and J genes are TRBV2 and TRBJ2-5; no reliable D call. The CDR3 has 11 amino acids. The germline CDR1 and CDR2 sequences are SNHLY and FYNNEI. Trimming left V 7 bases short and J 6 bases short, with 9 bases between. CDR3 coding DNA: TGTGCCAGCACTCCCCAGAAGACCCAGTACTTC. This gives the protein CASTPQKTQYF.